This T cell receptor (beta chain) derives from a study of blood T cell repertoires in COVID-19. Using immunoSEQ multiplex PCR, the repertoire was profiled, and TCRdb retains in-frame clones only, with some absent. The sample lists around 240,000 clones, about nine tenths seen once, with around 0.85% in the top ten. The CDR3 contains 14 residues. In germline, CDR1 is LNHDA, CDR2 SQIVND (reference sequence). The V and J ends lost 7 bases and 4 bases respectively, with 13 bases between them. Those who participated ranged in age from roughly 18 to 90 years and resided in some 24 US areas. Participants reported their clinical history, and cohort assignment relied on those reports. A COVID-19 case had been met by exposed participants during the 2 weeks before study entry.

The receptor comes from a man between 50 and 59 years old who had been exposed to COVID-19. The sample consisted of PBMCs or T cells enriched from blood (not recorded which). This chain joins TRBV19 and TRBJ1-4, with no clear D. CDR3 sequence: CASKARQVNEKLFF. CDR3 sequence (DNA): TGTGCCAGTAAGGCCCGGCAGGTTAATGAAAAACTGTTTTTT.